This is a list of T cell receptor beta chains from one sample in a study of blood T cell repertoires in COVID-19. Here immunoSEQ multiplex PCR was the method, and the copy in TCRdb shows in-frame clones only, minus some. Of a few hundred thousand clones detected, around 83% appear once; the ten largest clones hold nearly 9%. Sequences were obtained from peripheral blood. All receptors derive from an older man with acute or convalescent COVID-19. Each CDR3 is given with its conserved first and last residue.

v_gene: TRBV27; CDR3aa: CASSAGLARETQYF
v_gene: TRBV28; CDR3aa: CASSSPLAGGYNEQFF
v_gene: TRBV3-1/TRBV3-2; CDR3aa: CASSRRGEGEQYF
v_gene: TRBV12-5; CDR3aa: CASGFLNATDTQYF
v_gene: TRBV6-2/TRBV6-3; CDR3aa: CASSRGQGAGQETQYF
v_gene: TRBV7-8; CDR3aa: CASSLSLAGPLAKNIQYF
v_gene: TRBV28; CDR3aa: CASRRRDKIGSTEAFF
v_gene: TRBV19; CDR3aa: CASTKNGEIGNTIYF
v_gene: TRBV27; CDR3aa: CASSIDRVGYTF
v_gene: TRBV24-1; CDR3aa: CATSERTGKGYTF
v_gene: TRBV5-1; CDR3aa: CASSLGQSETQYF
v_gene: TRBV3-1/TRBV3-2; CDR3aa: CASSQAAGGSTDTQYF
v_gene: TRBV5-4; CDR3aa: CASSLGQRQQYF
v_gene: TRBV4-1; CDR3aa: CASSQDTSGRREQYF
v_gene: TRBV6-6; CDR3aa: CASSYSFRDYEQYF
v_gene: TRBV24-1; CDR3aa: CATSDGTSVKYQETQYF
v_gene: TRBV27; CDR3aa: CASSSWSGGAGETQYF
v_gene: TRBV2; CDR3aa: CASSPGGAANEKLFF
v_gene: TRBV6-5; CDR3aa: CASRRQGNQPQHF
v_gene: TRBV5-1; CDR3aa: CASSLGLIYEQYF
v_gene: TRBV27; CDR3aa: CASSWGQGRANEKLFF
v_gene: TRBV7-2; CDR3aa: CASRPNSGSTQYF
v_gene: TRBV7-9; CDR3aa: CASSSGAGGPYEQYF
v_gene: TRBV28; CDR3aa: CASTLGTAYGYTF
v_gene: TRBV3-1/TRBV3-2; CDR3aa: CASSQTRHRPNYGYTF
v_gene: TRBV12-3/TRBV12-4; CDR3aa: CASSSTGATEAFF
v_gene: TRBV19; CDR3aa: CASSPGASNQPQHF
v_gene: TRBV29-1; CDR3aa: CSASGTSGSSSYEQYF
v_gene: TRBV5-5; CDR3aa: CASSRGAVNYEQYF
v_gene: TRBV4-2; CDR3aa: CASSRLSGTSGNNEQFF